This TCR beta chain was sequenced during a study of CD8 T cells in ankylosing spondylitis. Study-wide results and limits: What appeared characteristic of ankylosing spondylitis blood was a TCR beta motif of fewer than ten highly homologous variants.

To note about this clonotype: Its antigen is as yet unknown.

The CDR3 consists of 15 residues. V dropped 0 bases and J dropped 0 bases, with 10 bases sitting between them. Germline V gives CDR1 SGDLS, CDR2 YYNGEE. Each CDR3 protein gets one entry after TCRdb re-called the 5' RACE reads with MiXCR. This table has about 400,000 distinct CDR3 sequences, under 25% appearing once. The chain joins TRBV9 to TRBJ2-7; TRBD2 might be the D (5 bases). Sequencing was carried out using blood, either unsorted or a sorted T cell fraction (not recorded which). The clonotype originates from a male donor with ankylosing spondylitis. The CDR3 DNA sequence: TGTGCCAGCAGCGTAGGAGGGTTCGACTCCTACGAGCAGTACTTC. Encoded protein: CASSVGGFDSYEQYF.